One and the same sample provided the 15 T cell receptor beta chains below, sequenced in a study of blood T cell repertoires in COVID-19. Sequencing was performed with immunoSEQ multiplex PCR; in TCRdb, only in-frame clones are kept and a portion is missing. The sample includes 95,000 to 100,000 clones, about 87% of them seen just once. The sample consisted of peripheral blood. These receptors were taken from a woman in her twenties or thirties with acute or convalescent COVID-19.

The rearrangement links TRBV5-8 to TRBJ1-1, with 8 bases that match TRBD1. The CDR3 is made up of 15 amino acids. The junction had 4 bases not matched to a gene; V was cut back by 0 bases and J by 3 bases. Germline lookup yields CDR1 SGHTS and CDR2 YDEGEE. For the CDR3, the DNA is TGTGCCAGCAGCTTGGTTGGCAGGGGGCACACTGAAGCTTTCTTT. Amino acids: CASSLVGRGHTEAFF.

This clone has a single count. The chain combines TRBV6-5 with TRBJ2-7; TRBD1 matches at 8 bases. Germline V gene sequence: CDR1 MNHEY, CDR2 SVGAGI. V trimming: 8 bases; J trimming: 5 bases; junction bases outside the gene matches: 11. This CDR3 has 14 residues. CDR3 nucleotide sequence: TGTGCCAGCCGGAGACAGGGGTCTTATAACGAGCAGTACTTC. This codes for CASRRQGSYNEQYF.

The gene calls are TRBV5-1 and TRBJ1-1, with TRBD1 matching 7 bases. From germline, CDR1 is SGHRS and CDR2 YFSETQ. The CDR3 consists of 15 residues. The V segment lost 4 bases and the J segment 6 bases; nucleotides outside the gene matches: 12. The CDR3 DNA reads as TGCGCCAGCAGCAATTTTGACAGGGTGGAGGCTGAAGCTTTCTTT. Translation gives CASSNFDRVEAEAFF.

V usage is TRBV18 and J usage is TRBJ1-2; D is unresolved. Germline V lookup: CDR1 KGHSH, CDR2 LQKENI. The CDR3 extends over 16 amino acids. The V end lost 0 bases, the J end lost 6 bases, and 17 bases lay between the germline ends. In DNA form, the CDR3 reads TGTGCCAGCTCACCACCGAGTTCCGGGAGGAGGGATGGCTACACCTTC. Encoded protein: CASSPPSSGRRDGYTF.

The chain carries TRBV10-2 and TRBJ2-7, with D perhaps matching TRBD1 (5 bases). CDR3 length: 12 amino acids. Deletions cut 3 bases from V and 4 bases from J, with 7 bases between. Germline CDR1 WSHSY, CDR2 SAAADI. For the CDR3, the DNA is TGCGCCAGCAGTGAAAGGGGTTACGAGCAGTACTTC. Protein sequence: CASSERGYEQYF.

The chain is built from TRBV29-1 and TRBJ1-2; TRBD1 aligns across 9 bases. The germline CDR1 and CDR2 sequences are SQVTM and ANQGSEA. The CDR3 has 13 residues. With 7 bases clipped from V and 5 bases from J, the junction kept 8 bases outside the gene matches. The chain's CDR3 is CSGKTGGEYGYTF. The CDR3 bases are TGCAGCGGGAAGACAGGGGGGGAATATGGCTACACCTTC.

The V gene is TRBV4-1, the J gene TRBJ1-5; D is uncertain. The CDR3 totals 13 residues. The V gene lost 6 bases and the J gene lost 2 bases, with 8 bases spanning the gap. Germline lookup yields CDR1 MGHRA and CDR2 YSYEKL. CDR3: CASSNQGNQPQHF. The DNA for the CDR3 is TGCGCCAGCAGTAACCAGGGCAATCAGCCCCAGCATTTT.

This chain links TRBV9 with TRBJ1-4; TRBD1 matches 7 bases. With V trimmed by 4 bases and J by 0 bases, 9 bases remained unmatched. The CDR3 contains 17 residues. Germline V gene lookup returns CDR1 SGDLS and CDR2 YYNGEE. CDR3: CASSFNRDSSTNEKLFF. CDR3 sequence (DNA): TGTGCCAGCAGCTTCAATCGGGACAGCTCAACTAATGAAAAACTGTTTTTT.

This clone was counted a few times. This chain joins TRBV5-1 and TRBJ1-4; 9 nucleotides match TRBD1. Germline assignment: CDR1 SGHRS and CDR2 YFSETQ. This CDR3 comprises 15 residues. Losses at the gene ends were 7 bases for V and 7 bases for J; bases not matched to a gene: 11. The CDR3 loop is CASRLAGTGIEKLFF. The CDR3 bases are TGCGCCAGCCGCCTCGCAGGGACAGGGATTGAAAAACTGTTTTTT.

The CDR3: CASSAREGATPLHF. In DNA, the CDR3 is TGTGCCAGCAGCGCCCGGGAGGGAGCGACACCCCTCCACTTT. This chain uses TRBV9 with TRBJ1-6; no reliable D call. Trimming took off 3 bases at V and 11 bases at J, with 15 bases between the two ends. The CDR3 covers 14 residues. Per the germline V gene, CDR1 is SGDLS and CDR2 is YYNGEE.

The chain is built from TRBV4-2 and TRBJ2-1; 8 nucleotides line up with TRBD2. This CDR3 comprises 17 residues. CDR1 is LGHNA and CDR2 is YNFKEQ in the germline V gene. Trimming removed 0 bases from V and 5 bases from J; junction bases left unmatched: 9. CDR3 DNA: TGTGCCAGCAGCCAAGATCCGACGGGGGGGCTAAACAATGAGCAGTTCTTC. This translates into CASSQDPTGGLNNEQFF.

The chain uses TRBV9 and TRBJ2-3; 10 nucleotides line up with TRBD1. V lost 4 bases, J lost 4 bases, and 6 bases stayed unmatched. The CDR3 has 15 amino acids. Germline V gives CDR1 SGDLS, CDR2 YYNGEE. Written as DNA, the CDR3 is TGTGCCAGCAGCACTCGGACAGGGGGTTCAGATACGCAGTATTTT. Translating gives CASSTRTGGSDTQYF. Complete variable domain (other parts from reference TRBV9 and TRBJ2-3): DSGVTQTPKHLITATGQRVTLRCSPRSGDLSVYWYQQSLDQGLQFLIQYYNGEERAKGNILERFSAQQFPDLHSELNLSSLELGDSALYFCASSTRTGGSDTQYFGPGTRLTVL.

The rearrangement uses TRBV27 and TRBJ2-2; 8 positions match TRBD1. The CDR3 is 14 residues long. From germline, CDR1 is MNHEY and CDR2 SMNVEV (reference sequence). Trimming removed 7 bases from V and 5 bases from J; junction bases left unmatched: 6. CDR3 amino acids: CASKARTGTGELFF. CDR3 sequence (DNA): TGTGCCAGCAAGGCTCGGACAGGGACCGGGGAGCTGTTTTTT.

The chain is built from TRBV3-1 (or the pseudogene TRBV3-2) and TRBJ2-2; the D gene is possibly TRBD1 (5 bases). CDR3 length: 15 amino acids. The V end was cut by 4 bases, the J end by 5 bases, with 14 bases between. Germline CDR1 reads LGHDT; CDR2 reads YNNKEL (reference sequence). CDR3 protein: CASSPSQGRTGELFF. The DNA for the CDR3 is TGTGCCAGCAGCCCCAGCCAGGGTCGGACCGGGGAGCTGTTTTTT.

This clone was seen a handful of times. The chain has TRBV7-8 and TRBJ2-3; no reliable D call. Looked up from germline, CDR1 is SGHVS and CDR2 is FQNEAQ. Trimming left V 2 bases short and J 3 bases short, with 6 bases between. The CDR3 is 13 residues long. Here the CDR3 DNA reads TGTGCCAGCAGCTTAACGGAGACAGATACGCAGTATTTT. Amino acids: CASSLTETDTQYF.